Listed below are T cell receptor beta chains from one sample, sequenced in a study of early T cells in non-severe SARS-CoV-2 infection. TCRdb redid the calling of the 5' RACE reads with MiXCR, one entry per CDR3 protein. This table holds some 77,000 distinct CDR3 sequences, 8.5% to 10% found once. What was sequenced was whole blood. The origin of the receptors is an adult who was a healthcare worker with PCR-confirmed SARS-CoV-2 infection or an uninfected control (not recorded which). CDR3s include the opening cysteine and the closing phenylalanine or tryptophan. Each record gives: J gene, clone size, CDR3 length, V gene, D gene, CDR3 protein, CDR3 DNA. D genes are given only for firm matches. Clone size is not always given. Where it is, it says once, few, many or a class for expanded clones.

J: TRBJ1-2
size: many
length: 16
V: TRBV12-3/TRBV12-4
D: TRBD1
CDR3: CASSWSHPTGNYGYTF
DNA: TGTGCCAGCAGTTGGAGCCATCCGACAGGGAACTATGGCTACACCTTC

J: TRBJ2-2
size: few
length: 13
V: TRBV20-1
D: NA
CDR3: CSARAATAWELFF
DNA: TGCAGTGCTAGAGCCGCCACGGCGTGGGAGCTGTTTTTT

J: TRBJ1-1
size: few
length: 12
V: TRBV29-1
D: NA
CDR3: CSVAGPNTEAFF
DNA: TGCAGCGTGGCAGGGCCGAACACTGAAGCTTTCTTT

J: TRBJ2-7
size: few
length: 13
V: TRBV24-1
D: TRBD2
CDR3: CATSSGSHYEQYF
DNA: TGTGCCACCTCTAGCGGGAGTCATTACGAGCAGTACTTC

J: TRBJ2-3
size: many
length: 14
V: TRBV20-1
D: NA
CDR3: CTPSEAADSDTQYF
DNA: TGCACTCCTTCCGAGGCCGCAGATTCAGATACGCAGTATTTT

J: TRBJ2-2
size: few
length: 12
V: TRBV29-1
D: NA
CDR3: CSVEGQTGELFF
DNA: TGCAGCGTTGAGGGGCAAACCGGGGAGCTGTTTTTT

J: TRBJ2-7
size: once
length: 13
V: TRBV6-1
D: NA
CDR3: CASSLRGVYEQYF
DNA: TGTGCCAGCAGCCTCAGGGGGGTTTACGAGCAGTACTTC

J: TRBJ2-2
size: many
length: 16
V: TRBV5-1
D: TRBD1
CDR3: CASSRTQGDVTGELFF
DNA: TGCGCCAGCAGCCGCACACAGGGGGACGTTACCGGGGAGCTGTTTTTT

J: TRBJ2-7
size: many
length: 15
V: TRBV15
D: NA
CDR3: CATSPRGASSYEQYF
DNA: TGTGCCACCAGCCCCAGGGGCGCGAGCTCCTACGAGCAGTACTTC

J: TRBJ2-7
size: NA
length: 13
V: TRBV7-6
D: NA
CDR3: CASSPGRGYEQYF
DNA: TGTGCCAGCAGCCCAGGTAGGGGCTACGAGCAGTACTTC

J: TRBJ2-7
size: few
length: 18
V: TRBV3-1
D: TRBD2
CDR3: CASSQGGTSRGQSYEQYF
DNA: TGTGCCAGCAGCCAAGGCGGGACTAGCAGGGGACAGTCCTACGAGCAGTACTTC

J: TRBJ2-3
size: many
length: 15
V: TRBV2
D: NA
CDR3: CASRSRVSTTDTQYF
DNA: TGTGCCAGCAGATCCAGGGTATCCACCACAGATACGCAGTATTTT

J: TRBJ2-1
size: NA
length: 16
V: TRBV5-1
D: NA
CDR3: CASSLVPQGSGNEQFF
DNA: TGCGCCAGCAGCTTGGTCCCCCAGGGGTCGGGCAATGAGCAGTTCTTC

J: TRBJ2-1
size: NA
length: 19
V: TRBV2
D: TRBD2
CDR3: CATTPRATSGRGVDNEQFF
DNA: TGTGCCACCACCCCCCGGGCGACTAGCGGGAGGGGCGTGGACAATGAGCAGTTCTTC

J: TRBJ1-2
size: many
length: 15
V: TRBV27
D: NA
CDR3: CASSPRTPGEYGYTF
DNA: TGTGCCAGCAGTCCCCGGACCCCGGGGGAGTATGGCTACACCTTC

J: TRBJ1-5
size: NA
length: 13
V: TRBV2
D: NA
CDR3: CASSKEDNQPQHF
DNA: TGTGCCAGCAGTAAGGAGGACAATCAGCCCCAGCATTTT

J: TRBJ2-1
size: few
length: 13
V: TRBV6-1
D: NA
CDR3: CASSEAGVNEQFF
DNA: TGTGCCAGCAGTGAAGCGGGAGTGAATGAGCAGTTCTTC

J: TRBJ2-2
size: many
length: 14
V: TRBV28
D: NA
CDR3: CATTSRGDTGELFF
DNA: TGTGCCACCACCAGCAGGGGGGATACCGGGGAGCTGTTTTTT

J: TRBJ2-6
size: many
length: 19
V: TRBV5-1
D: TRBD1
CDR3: CASSLGTGGSLSGANVLTF
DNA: TGCGCCAGCAGCCTGGGGACAGGGGGCAGTCTCTCTGGGGCCAACGTCCTGACTTTC

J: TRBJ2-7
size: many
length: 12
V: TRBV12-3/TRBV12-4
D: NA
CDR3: CASTTGSYEQYF
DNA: TGTGCCAGCACCACAGGGTCCTACGAGCAGTACTTC

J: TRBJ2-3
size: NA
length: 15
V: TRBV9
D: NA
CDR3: CASSVEGGQWDTQYF
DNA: TGTGCCAGCAGCGTAGAGGGGGGGCAGTGGGATACGCAGTATTTT

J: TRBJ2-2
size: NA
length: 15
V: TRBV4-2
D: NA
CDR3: CASSQAQGSTGELFF
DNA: TGTGCCAGCAGCCAAGCCCAGGGTTCCACCGGGGAGCTGTTTTTT

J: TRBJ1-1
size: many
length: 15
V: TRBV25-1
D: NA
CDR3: CASSERGRMNTEAFF
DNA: TGTGCCAGCAGTGAGAGGGGCCGCATGAACACTGAAGCTTTCTTT

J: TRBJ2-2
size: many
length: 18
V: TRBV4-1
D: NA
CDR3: CASSQGWSRAPNTGELFF
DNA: TGCGCCAGCAGCCAAGGTTGGAGCAGGGCCCCGAACACCGGGGAGCTGTTTTTT

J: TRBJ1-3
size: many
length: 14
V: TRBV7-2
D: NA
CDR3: CASSFENSGNTIYF
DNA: TGTGCCAGCAGCTTTGAGAACTCTGGAAACACCATATATTTT

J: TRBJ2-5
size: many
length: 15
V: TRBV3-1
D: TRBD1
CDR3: CASSQRTGGPETQYF
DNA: TGTGCCAGCAGCCAACGGACAGGTGGGCCAGAGACCCAGTACTTC

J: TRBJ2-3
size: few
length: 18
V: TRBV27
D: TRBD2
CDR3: CASSLRRLAGRETDTQYF
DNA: TGTGCCAGCAGCTTACGTCGCCTAGCGGGAAGGGAAACAGATACGCAGTATTTT

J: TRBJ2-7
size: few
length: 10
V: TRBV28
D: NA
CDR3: CASEGGEQYF
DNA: TGTGCCAGCGAGGGAGGCGAGCAGTACTTC

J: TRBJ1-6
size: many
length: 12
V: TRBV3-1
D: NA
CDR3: CASSQETLTLHF
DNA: TGTGCCAGCAGCCAGGAGACGTTGACCCTCCACTTT

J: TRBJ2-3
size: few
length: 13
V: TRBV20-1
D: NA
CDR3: CSARARTTDTQYF
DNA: TGCAGTGCTAGAGCTCGGACCACAGATACGCAGTATTTT

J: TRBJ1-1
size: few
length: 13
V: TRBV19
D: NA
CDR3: CASRRQLNTEAFF
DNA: TGTGCCAGTCGTCGACAGCTGAACACTGAAGCTTTCTTT

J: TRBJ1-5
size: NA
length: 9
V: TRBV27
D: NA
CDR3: CSTGQPQHF
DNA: TGTTCCACCGGTCAGCCCCAGCATTTT

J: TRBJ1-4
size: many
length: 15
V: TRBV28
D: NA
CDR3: CASRVLGERGEKLFF
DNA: TGTGCCAGCAGGGTCTTGGGGGAGAGGGGAGAAAAACTGTTTTTT

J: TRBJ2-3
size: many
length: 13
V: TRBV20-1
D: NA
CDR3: CSAPAFDTDTQYF
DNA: TGCAGTGCTCCGGCTTTCGACACAGATACGCAGTATTTT

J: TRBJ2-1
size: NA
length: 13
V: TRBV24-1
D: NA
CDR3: CATSSRDRGEQFF
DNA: TGTGCCACCAGTTCACGGGATCGGGGTGAGCAGTTCTTC

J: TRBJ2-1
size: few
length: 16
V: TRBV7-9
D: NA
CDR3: CASSPAGGRSYNEQFF
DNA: TGTGCCAGCAGTCCAGCCGGGGGCAGGTCCTACAATGAGCAGTTCTTC

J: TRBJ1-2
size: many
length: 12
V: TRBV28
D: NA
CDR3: CASRQDFYGYTF
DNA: TGTGCCAGCAGACAGGATTTCTATGGCTACACCTTC

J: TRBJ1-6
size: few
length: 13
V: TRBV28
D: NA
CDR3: CASNGGPNSPLHF
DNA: TGTGCCAGCAACGGCGGACCGAATTCACCCCTCCACTTT

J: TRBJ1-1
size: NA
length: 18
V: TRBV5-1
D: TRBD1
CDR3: CASSTRTRDRLMNTEAFF
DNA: TGCGCCAGCTCGACCCGAACCCGGGACAGACTCATGAACACTGAAGCTTTCTTT

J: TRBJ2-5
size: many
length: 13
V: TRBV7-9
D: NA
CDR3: CASSLMASETQYF
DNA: TGTGCCAGCAGCTTAATGGCGTCGGAGACCCAGTACTTC

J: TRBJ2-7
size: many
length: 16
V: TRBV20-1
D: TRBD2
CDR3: CSAKLAGAEGWREQYF
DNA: TGCAGTGCTAAACTAGCGGGAGCCGAGGGTTGGCGAGAGCAGTACTTC